This T cell receptor beta chain was recovered during a study of control samples from healthy donors and cancer patients. This CDR3 region has 15 residues. Trimming left V 6 bases short and J 2 bases short, with 14 bases between. Germline V gives CDR1 SGHVS, CDR2 FNYEAQ. The data were produced by immunoSEQ multiplex PCR, yet TCRdb's version contains in-frame clones alone and is incomplete. The repertoire includes tens of thousands of clones, 70% to 90% of them detected once, and around 18% sits in the top ten. The sample taken for sequencing was blood. The TCR was taken from a man between 50 and 59 years old in good health. The gene calls are TRBV7-6 and TRBJ1-3, with a possible D match to TRBD1 (6 bases). The DNA of the CDR3 is TGTGCCAGCAGTTCCGGGGGCGCAGCTGGAAACACCATATATTTT. Its translation: CASSSGGAAGNTIYF.